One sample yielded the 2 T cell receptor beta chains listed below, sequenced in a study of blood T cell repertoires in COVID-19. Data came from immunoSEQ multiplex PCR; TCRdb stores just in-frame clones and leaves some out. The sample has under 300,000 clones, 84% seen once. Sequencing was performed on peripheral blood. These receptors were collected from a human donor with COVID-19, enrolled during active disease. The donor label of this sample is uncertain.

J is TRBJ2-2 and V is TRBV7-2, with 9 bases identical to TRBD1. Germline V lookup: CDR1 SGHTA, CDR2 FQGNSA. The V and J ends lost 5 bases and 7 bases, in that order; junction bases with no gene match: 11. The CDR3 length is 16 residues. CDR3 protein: CASSADRGIVGGELFF. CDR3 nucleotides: TGTGCCAGCAGCGCCGACAGGGGGATAGTTGGCGGGGAGCTGTTTTTT.

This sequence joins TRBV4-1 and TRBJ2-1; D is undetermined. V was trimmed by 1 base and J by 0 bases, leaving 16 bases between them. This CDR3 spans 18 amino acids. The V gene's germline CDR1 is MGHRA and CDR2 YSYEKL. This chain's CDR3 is CASSQGSFQESSYNEQFF. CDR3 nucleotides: TGCGCCAGCAGCCAAGGGTCCTTCCAGGAAAGCTCCTACAATGAGCAGTTCTTC.